The entry that follows covers one TCR beta chain sequence. The source of the sample is a study of blood T cell repertoires in COVID-19. Turning to the study itself: PBMCs, B-cell-depleted T cells, or T cells provided the cDNA or gDNA that made up the material.

The CDR3 totals 13 residues. V was pared by 4 bases and J by 2 bases, with 8 bases between. CDR1 is LGHDT and CDR2 is YNNKEL in the germline V gene (reference sequence). Sequenced by immunoSEQ multiplex PCR; TCRdb stores in-frame clones only, minus some. Of some 320,000 clones in the sample, 90% to 95% were seen once. In terms of age and location, participants ranged from roughly 18 to 100 years and lived in about two dozen US areas. Assignment of participants to cohorts was predicated upon participant-reported clinical history. Before they entered the study, exposed participants had met a COVID-19 case within 2 weeks.

Sequenced input: PBMCs or T cells enriched from blood (not recorded which). This sequence originates from a woman in her twenties or thirties who had been exposed to COVID-19. The chain is built from TRBV3-1 (or the pseudogene TRBV3-2) and TRBJ1-1; D call uncertain. The CDR3 region is CASSPHTNTEAFF. The CDR3 nucleotides are TGTGCCAGCAGCCCACACACAAACACTGAAGCTTTCTTT.